This T cell receptor beta chain was identified in a study of CD8+ T cells in alopecia areata. Study at large: Once tofacitinib had been taken for 6 to 18 months, 6 months off drug followed.

This clone showed up just a few times. The CDR3 is made up of 13 amino acids. Looked up from germline, CDR1 is MNHNS and CDR2 is SASEGT. V was clipped by 5 bases and J by 13 bases, with 15 bases between them. The sequencing template was cDNA reverse transcribed from extracted RNA. The protocol was immunoSEQ multiplex PCR, while the TCRdb copy is restricted to in-frame clones and leaves out a portion. The sample yields roughly 200,000 clones, under 60% seen once. Treatment given: oral pan-JAK inhibitor, 5-10 mg twice daily. Isolation of CD4+ and CD8+ T cells from PBMCs was achieved by sorting. The chain combines TRBV6-1 with TRBJ1-6; D is possibly TRBD1 (6 bases). The sample here was CD8+ T cells sorted from blood, taken at week 24, from a patient treated with tofacitinib. The clonotype was recovered from a human donor with alopecia areata. In DNA, the CDR3 is TGTGCCAGCAGTTATGGGGGGCTTGGGCCCCTCCACTTT. This encodes CASSYGGLGPLHF.